The 2 T cell receptor beta chains below all came from one sample that was sequenced in a study of T cell responses to AZD1222 COVID-19 vaccine. Assay: immunoSEQ multiplex PCR; the TCRdb copy retains only in-frame clones and omits some. The data contain about 55,000 clones, roughly 90% of them singletons. The input for sequencing was peripheral blood, taken on day 0 of AZD1222 vaccination. The receptor set was obtained from an adult in good health.

This chain links TRBV27 with TRBJ2-6; D not resolved. Germline loops: CDR1 MNHEY, CDR2 SMNVEV (reference sequence). V was shortened by 6 bases and J by 4 bases, with 10 bases between the two germline ends. This CDR3 has 14 amino acids. DNA for the CDR3: TGTGCCAGCAGGCAATGGTCCGGGGCCAACGTCCTGACTTTC. Translating it yields CASRQWSGANVLTF.

The chain employs TRBV6-5 and TRBJ2-1; TRBD1 aligns across 7 bases. V shed 0 bases and J 8 bases; nucleotides not matched to a gene: 7. The CDR3 is 15 residues long. Germline V lookup: CDR1 MNHEY, CDR2 SVGAGI. This CDR3 is CASSYSIRGQDEQFF. The CDR3 DNA is TGTGCCAGCAGTTACTCGATACGCGGACAGGATGAGCAGTTCTTC.